The next 26 T cell receptor beta chains were all read from a single sample in a study of blood T cells in healthy people across ages. A second roughly 7 to 11 cycle PCR used barcoded and J-beta primers. TCRdb re-derived calls from the 5' RACE reads in MiXCR, one entry per CDR3 protein. The sample holds more than 900,000 distinct CDR3 sequences; roughly 29% are singletons and the top ten take roughly a tenth. These data were also reused for a study on T cells of mothers and their children.

Sequenced: blood. Receptors were obtained from a woman aged 40 to 49 in good health.

Only a few counts were recorded for this clonotype. The V gene is TRBV20-1, the J gene TRBJ2-1; 15 bases align to TRBD2. The V gene's germline CDR1 is DFQATT and CDR2 SNEGSKA (reference sequence). This CDR3 region has 16 residues. The junction had 8 bases not matched to a gene; V was cut back by 6 bases and J by 5 bases. The CDR3 here is CSASRGLAGGNNEQFF. The DNA for the CDR3 is TGCAGTGCCTCTCGAGGACTAGCGGGGGGGAACAATGAGCAGTTCTTC.

The chain carries TRBV28 and TRBJ1-4; D is unclear. Germline CDR1 MDHEN, CDR2 SYDVKM. This CDR3 has 12 residues. The V end lost 2 bases, the J end lost 8 bases, and 6 bases lay between the germline ends. DNA for the CDR3: TGTGCCAGCAGTTTACCCATGGAAAAACTGTTTTTT. It codes for CASSLPMEKLFF.

This clonotype turned up a few times. The genes are TRBV5-6 and TRBJ1-6; 9 bases agree with TRBD1. The CDR3 length is 17 residues. V gave up 4 bases and J gave up 4 bases; unmatched junction bases: 9. The germline V gene has CDR1 SGHDT and CDR2 YYEEEE. The CDR3 protein is CASSTAGTGYYNSPLHF. The DNA of the CDR3 is TGTGCCAGCAGCACAGCCGGGACAGGGTATTATAATTCACCCCTCCACTTT.

Comment on this clonotype: An end of the junction differs from the germline gene, which may be a read error. V gene TRBV7-2 combines with J gene TRBJ1-1, with 7 bases aligning to TRBD1. Germline V CDR1 and CDR2: SGHTA, FQGNSA. CDR3 length: 15 residues. CDR3 protein: CASSFGGRGETEVFF. The CDR3 coding sequence is TGTGCCAGCAGCTTCGGGGGCAGGGGGGAAACTGAAGTTTTCTTT.

The rearrangement uses TRBV28 and TRBJ1-1, with 7 bases identical to TRBD1. V shed 9 bases, J shed 8 bases, and the junction held 18 bases outside the gene matches. The CDR3 contains 15 residues. From germline, CDR1 is MDHEN and CDR2 SYDVKM. The CDR3 here is CARKGTGTEIREAFF. Here the CDR3 DNA reads TGTGCCAGAAAGGGGACCGGGACAGAGATTCGAGAAGCTTTCTTT.

V usage is TRBV27 and J usage is TRBJ1-5; 7 bases fit TRBD1. This CDR3 has 15 residues. The V segment lost 5 bases and the J segment 2 bases; nucleotides outside the gene matches: 6. CDR1 is MNHEY and CDR2 is SMNVEV in the germline V gene (reference sequence). This chain's CDR3 is CASSPDREGNQPQHF. The DNA of the CDR3 is TGTGCCAGCAGTCCCGACAGGGAAGGCAATCAGCCCCAGCATTTT.

In regard to this clonotype: One end of the junction does not line up with germline, which may come from a read error. CDR3 sequence: CRASESNYGYTF. The DNA of the CDR3 is TGCAGGGCTAGTGAGAGCAACTATGGCTACACCTTC. The chain carries TRBV20-1 and TRBJ1-2; D gene unclear. CDR1 is DFQATT, CDR2 SNEGSKA, per germline (reference sequence). CDR3 length: 12 residues.

The rearrangement joins TRBV5-1 to TRBJ2-7, with TRBD1 matching 8 bases. Per germline, CDR1 SGHRS and CDR2 YFSETQ. The CDR3 contains 15 residues. Germline trimming cut 5 bases from V and 0 bases from J; bases unmatched to any gene: 7. CDR3 sequence reads: CASRPGQASSYEQYF. CDR3 nucleotides: TGCGCCAGCAGACCGGGACAGGCGAGCTCCTACGAGCAGTACTTC.

The rearrangement links TRBV11-2 to TRBJ2-4; D possibly corresponds to TRBD1 (7 bases). The CDR3 covers 15 residues. Trimming stripped 5 bases from V and 13 bases from J, with 24 bases between. The germline CDR1 and CDR2 sequences are SGHAT and FQNNGV. The CDR3 DNA sequence: TGTGCCAGCAGCCCTATCAGGGGGGCGGCCGAAACCCAGTACTTC. Residues: CASSPIRGAAETQYF.

As to this clonotype: One base away lies a much larger clone, so this may be a sequencing read error. J is TRBJ2-7 and V is TRBV27; TRBD2 matches 7 bases. V shed 8 bases and J 3 bases; nucleotides not matched to a gene: 7. Germline V CDR1 and CDR2: MNHEY, SMNVEV (reference sequence). This CDR3 region has 13 residues. CDR3 residues: CASHDGGYYEQYF. The CDR3 region has the DNA TGTGCCAGCCACGACGGGGGGTACTACGAGCAGTACTTC.

The chain recombines TRBV7-2 with TRBJ2-7, with D maybe TRBD1 (5 bases). The germline V and J ends were trimmed by 6 bases and 2 bases, with 8 bases remaining between them. Germline-derived CDR1 and CDR2 are SGHTA and FQGNSA. This CDR3 comprises 12 residues. The CDR3 loop is CASRSGPYEQYF. DNA of the CDR3: TGTGCCAGCAGGTCAGGGCCCTACGAGCAGTACTTC.

Points on this clonotype: Being one base from a much bigger clone, this may be a read error. The V call is TRBV5-1, the J call TRBJ1-1; 7 bases match TRBD1. The CDR3 extends over 13 amino acids. Germline V gene lookup returns CDR1 SGHRS and CDR2 YFSETQ. CDR3 coding DNA: TGCACCAGCAGCTATAACAGGGGAACTGAAGCTTTCTTT. Translated, it gives CTSSYNRGTEAFF. Variable domain in full (rest from reference TRBV5-1 and TRBJ1-1): KAGVTQTPRYLIKTRGQQVTLSCSPISGHRSVSWYQQTPGQGLQFLFEYFSETQRNKGNFPGRFSGRQFSNSRSEMNVSTLELGDSALYLCTSSYNRGTEAFFGQGTRLTVV.

This chain connects TRBV5-1 to TRBJ2-7; D ambiguous. Between the trimmed V and J ends, which lost 1 base and 5 bases, there was a span of 7 bases. CDR1 is SGHRS and CDR2 is YFSETQ in the germline V gene. This CDR3 region has 12 residues. CDR3 loop: CASSLSCDEQYF. Written as DNA, the CDR3 is TGCGCCAGCAGCTTGTCTTGCGACGAGCAGTACTTC.

The chain has TRBV4-1 and TRBJ2-1; 8 positions agree with TRBD1. The germline CDR1 and CDR2 sequences are MGHRA and YSYEKL. Unmatched junction bases numbered 8, after V lost 4 bases and J lost 6 bases. This CDR3 has 15 residues. CDR3 region: CASSPWDRSGNEQFF. The CDR3 bases are TGCGCCAGCAGCCCCTGGGACAGGTCTGGCAATGAGCAGTTCTTC.

The J gene is TRBJ1-2, the V gene TRBV7-9; 9 positions agree with TRBD1. The CDR3 is 15 residues long. Germline V gene sequence: CDR1 SEHNR, CDR2 FQNEAQ (reference sequence). V lost 5 bases and J lost 3; bases outside the gene matches: 7. The CDR3 coding sequence is TGTGCCAGCAGCGGACGGACAGGGGAGGACTATGGCTACACCTTC. Its translation: CASSGRTGEDYGYTF.

In this sample, this clonotype turned up a few times. The rearrangement links TRBV7-9 to TRBJ2-1; D remains ambiguous. The CDR3 length is 13 residues. Deletions cut 4 bases from V and 5 bases from J, with 9 bases between. The germline V gene has CDR1 SEHNR and CDR2 FQNEAQ (reference sequence). The CDR3 DNA follows: TGTGCCAGCAGCTCTCTCGCAAACAATGAGCAGTTCTTC. It encodes CASSSLANNEQFF.

The chain couples TRBV20-1 to TRBJ2-5; D gene uncertain. The J call is uncertain, as TRBJ2-7 better fits the DNA end. From germline, CDR1 is DFQATT and CDR2 SNEGSKA (reference sequence). This CDR3 has 15 residues. In nucleotides, the CDR3 is TGCAGTGCTAGATATCACAGAACAGCGTCCTACGAGCAGTACTTC. Residues: CSARYHRTASYEQYF.

With respect to this clonotype: A much larger clone differs by one base, so this may be a read error. The rearrangement uses TRBV12-3 or TRBV12-4 and TRBJ1-6, with a possible D match to TRBD1 (5 bases). V lost 6 bases and J lost 10, with 16 bases in between. The CDR3 totals 14 residues. The CDR3 protein is CASRLSAGSSPLHF. The CDR3 coding sequence is TGTGCCAGCAGGTTATCAGCAGGGAGCTCACCCCTCCACTTT.

As for this clonotype: Since a much larger clone is just one base distant, this may be a read error. CDR3 sequence (DNA): TGTGCAGTATTCGAGCGGGGGGGCGCAGATAGGCAGTATTTT. Protein: CAVFERGGADRQYF. This chain connects TRBV7-8 to TRBJ2-3; 10 bases fit TRBD2. The CDR3 loop spans 14 amino acids. Per the germline V gene, CDR1 is SGHVS and CDR2 is FQNEAQ. The full variable domain, in which reference TRBV7-8 and TRBJ2-3 provide the parts outside the CDR3, is GAGVSQSPRYKVAKRGQDVALRCDPISGHVSLFWYQQALGQGPEFLTYFQNEAQLDKSGLPSDRFFAERPEGSVSTLKIQRTQQEDSAVYLCAVFERGGADRQYFGPGTRLTVL.

The genes are TRBV7-2 and TRBJ2-1, with D possibly matching TRBD2 (6 bases). Trimming took off 7 bases at V and 0 bases at J, with 10 bases between the two ends. The CDR3 totals 14 residues. Germline loops: CDR1 SGHTA, CDR2 FQGNSA. The CDR3, as DNA: TGTGCCAGCAAGGTCGGGGGCTCCTACAATGAGCAGTTCTTC. This codes for CASKVGGSYNEQFF.

The rearrangement joins TRBV12-3 or TRBV12-4 to TRBJ2-7, with 10 bases matching TRBD1. CDR3 length equals 15 residues. V lost 5 bases and J lost 4; bases outside the gene matches: 8. The CDR3 DNA is TGTGCCAGCAGTATGCTGACAGGGGGCTCTTACGAGCAGTACTTC. Residues: CASSMLTGGSYEQYF.

This clonotype appeared a few times. The chain employs TRBV29-1 and TRBJ1-1; D ambiguous. Germline-derived CDR1 and CDR2 are SQVTM and ANQGSEA. The ends were cut back, 2 bases at V and 3 bases at J, with 4 bases in the middle. This CDR3 region has 11 residues. The CDR3 is CSVEIYTEAFF. CDR3 sequence (DNA): TGCAGCGTTGAAATCTACACTGAAGCTTTCTTT.

The chain combines TRBV29-1 with TRBJ2-4, with 9 nucleotides matching TRBD1. The germline CDR1 and CDR2 sequences are SQVTM and ANQGSEA. This CDR3 is built from 14 residues. The junction had 15 bases not matched to a gene; V was cut back by 5 bases and J by 13 bases. CDR3 nucleotides: TGCAGCGTTTATCCGGGACAGGGTTACCATGAGCAGTACTTC. Amino acid sequence: CSVYPGQGYHEQYF. Drawing the rest from reference TRBV29-1 and TRBJ2-4, the complete variable domain is SAVISQKPSRDICQRGTSLTIQCQVDSQVTMMFWYRQQPGQSLTLIATANQGSEATYESGFVIDKFPISRPNLTFSTLTVSNMSPEDSSIYLCSVYPGQGYHEQYFGAGTRLSVL.

This clonotype was recorded once. This chain links TRBV20-1 with TRBJ1-1; TRBD1 matches 7 bases. There are 15 residues in the CDR3. Germline V gene data show CDR1 as DFQATT and CDR2 as SNEGSKA (reference sequence). After removal of 6 bases from V and 1 base from J, the junction contained 11 bases not matched to a gene. The CDR3 here is CSAPWARQGNTEAFF. The CDR3 DNA is TGCAGTGCCCCCTGGGCGCGACAGGGGAACACTGAAGCTTTCTTT.

This clonotype was found a few times. This chain uses TRBV24-1 with TRBJ2-1; D call uncertain. Per germline, CDR1 KGHDR and CDR2 SFDVKD. CDR3 size: 10 residues. Trimming stripped 7 bases from V and 12 bases from J, with 9 bases between. The CDR3: CATRRHMQFF. The CDR3 DNA reads as TGTGCCACCAGGCGTCATATGCAGTTCTTC.

Only a few counts were recorded for this clonotype. The junction does not match germline at one end; this may be a read error. This rearrangement joins TRBV18 to TRBJ2-7; D ambiguous. There are 14 residues in the CDR3. Germline V CDR1 and CDR2: KGHSH, LQKENI. The CDR3, as DNA: TGTACCAGCTCACCACGGACGGCCATTGGCGAGCAGTACTTC. This translates into CTSSPRTAIGEQYF.